The clone carrying this TCR beta chain was counted many times. The entry originates in a study of patients and donors after allogeneic stem cell transplantation. TCRdb re-analysed the RT-PCR reads in MiXCR, keeping a single row per CDR3 protein. The sample records about 40,000 distinct CDR3 sequences, about 30% being singletons. V was shortened by 0 bases and J by 10 bases, with 9 bases between the two germline ends. This CDR3 contains 12 residues. In germline, CDR1 is LGHNA, CDR2 YSLEER. This chain uses TRBV4-3 with TRBJ1-1; D is unclear. The specimen was blood, either unsorted or a sorted T cell fraction (not recorded which). This TCR was recovered from a human donor who was either an allogeneic HSCT recipient or a stem cell or donor lymphocyte infusion donor (not recorded which). It is not recorded whose cells these are; they may come from a transplant donor. CDR3 bases: TGCGCCAGCAGCCAAGAAGGAGGTGCAGCTTTCTTT. Translating it yields CASSQEGGAAFF.